Below, 14 T cell receptor beta chains from the same sample are listed, as sequenced in a study of blood T cell repertoires in COVID-19. Repertoires were generated with immunoSEQ multiplex PCR, while TCRdb's copy carries only in-frame clones and drops some. The sample holds around 110,000 clones, 71% seen once. Sequenced material: peripheral blood. The receptors shown here come from a human donor with acute or convalescent COVID-19. The donor label of this sample is uncertain.

Worth noting for this clone: Being one base from a much bigger clone, this may be a read error. Other DNA sequences in the sample encode the same CDR3. The chain links TRBV11-2 to TRBJ2-7, with 9 positions matching TRBD1. Germline-derived CDR1 and CDR2 are SGHAT and FQNNGV. V lost 1 base and J lost 2; bases outside the gene matches: 0. The CDR3 has 14 amino acids. The CDR3 loop is CASSLGTGAYEQYF. DNA of the CDR3: TGTGCCAGCAGCTTAGGGACAGGGGCCTACGAGCAGTACTTC.

The chain uses TRBV6-1 and TRBJ2-3, with D possibly matching TRBD2 (6 bases). The CDR3 sequence is 16 residues long. V was clipped by 3 bases and J by 0 bases, with 13 bases between them. In germline, CDR1 is MNHNS, CDR2 SASEGT. This chain's CDR3 is CASSEVRGSSTDTQYF. The CDR3 DNA is TGTGCCAGCAGTGAGGTGCGGGGTTCTAGCACAGATACGCAGTATTTT.

This chain connects TRBV3-1 (or the pseudogene TRBV3-2) to TRBJ1-5; 10 bases match TRBD1. Germline CDR1 LGHDT, CDR2 YNNKEL (reference sequence). The CDR3 has 13 residues. V lost 4 bases, J lost 10 bases, and 4 bases stayed unmatched. CDR3 coding DNA: TGTGCCAGCAGCCCGGGACAGGGGTTACCCCAGCATTTT. This encodes CASSPGQGLPQHF.

The rearrangement joins TRBV12-5 to TRBJ2-1; the match to TRBD2 covers 8 bases. In germline, CDR1 is LGHNT, CDR2 FRNRAP. This CDR3 has 16 amino acids. With 3 bases clipped from V and 9 bases from J, the junction kept 13 bases outside the gene matches. The CDR3 DNA is TGTGCTAGTGGTTTCTCCGGGGGGGCGCTGGTCCGTGAGCAGTTCTTC. This translates into CASGFSGGALVREQFF. Together with reference TRBV12-5 and TRBJ2-1, the CDR3 gives the full variable domain: DARVTQTPRHKVTEMGQEVTMRCQPILGHNTVFWYRQTMMQGLELLAYFRNRAPLDDSGMPKDRFSAEMPDATLATLKIQPSEPRDSAVYFCASGFSGGALVREQFFGPGTRLTVL.

This clone was seen a single time. This chain joins TRBV11-2 and TRBJ1-1, with no clear D. Trimming left V 1 base short and J 4 bases short, with 10 bases between. Per germline, CDR1 SGHAT and CDR2 FQNNGV. This CDR3 contains 14 residues. In nucleotides, the CDR3 is TGTGCCAGCAGCTTAGGCCTTAGAGGCACTGAAGCTTTCTTT. Amino acid sequence: CASSLGLRGTEAFF. Variable domain in full (rest from reference TRBV11-2 and TRBJ1-1): EAGVAQSPRYKIIEKRQSVAFWCNPISGHATLYWYQQILGQGPKLLIQFQNNGVVDDSQLPKDRFSAERLKGVDSTLKIQPAKLEDSAVYLCASSLGLRGTEAFFGQGTRLTVV.

This clone was seen a handful of times. This chain links TRBV6-5 with TRBJ1-3; a weak D match, TRBD1 (5 bases). The CDR3 extends over 14 amino acids. Germline V gives CDR1 MNHEY, CDR2 SVGAGI. V lost 7 bases, J lost 2 bases, and 12 bases lay in between. The CDR3 DNA reads as TGTGCCAGCAAGACGGCAGGGACTGGAAACACCATATATTTT. This sequence encodes CASKTAGTGNTIYF.

This clone was observed a single time. The V call is TRBV2, the J call TRBJ1-1; 7 bases agree with TRBD1. Trimming removed 7 bases from V and 4 bases from J; junction bases left unmatched: 6. Per the germline V gene, CDR1 is SNHLY and CDR2 is FYNNEI. The CDR3 contains 13 residues. The DNA for the CDR3 is TGTGCCAGCACAAACAGGGGAAGCACTGAAGCTTTCTTT. Its protein is CASTNRGSTEAFF.

This chain uses TRBV6-1 with TRBJ2-5; TRBD1 matches at 8 bases. The CDR3 is 14 residues long. Trimming took 3 bases from V and 3 from J; bases not matched to a gene: 3. Per germline, CDR1 MNHNS and CDR2 SASEGT. In DNA, the CDR3 is TGTGCCAGCAGTGATCCGGACAGGGAAGAGACCCAGTACTTC. Amino acids: CASSDPDREETQYF.

V and J are TRBV5-8 and TRBJ2-7; 9 bases map to TRBD1. The CDR3 has 14 amino acids. From germline, CDR1 is SGHTS and CDR2 YDEGEE. V gave up 5 bases and J gave up 3 bases; unmatched junction bases: 6. CDR3 in amino acids: CASRAVGQGYEQYV. The CDR3 bases are TGTGCCAGCAGGGCGGTGGGACAGGGCTACGAGCAGTACGTC.

This clone was counted a few times. This chain uses TRBV13 with TRBJ2-1; tentatively, D is TRBD2 (6 bases). Germline CDR1 is PRHDT and CDR2 is FYEKMQ (reference sequence). V dropped 9 bases and J dropped 4 bases, with 22 bases sitting between them. This CDR3 is built from 16 residues. The CDR3 loop is CASPFRRGGSYNEQFF. CDR3 coding DNA: TGTGCCAGTCCCTTCAGGAGGGGAGGATCTTACAATGAGCAGTTCTTC.

The gene calls are TRBV7-3 and TRBJ2-1; 11 nucleotides match TRBD1. Trimming cost V 5 bases and J 7 bases; bases outside gene matches: 4. Germline V gives CDR1 SGHTA, CDR2 FQGTGA. CDR3 length equals 14 residues. The chain's CDR3 is CASSIGTGGNEQFF. Written as DNA, the CDR3 is TGTGCCAGCAGCATCGGGACAGGGGGAAATGAGCAGTTCTTC.

The rearrangement uses TRBV4-2 and TRBJ1-5; D is possibly TRBD1 (5 bases). Trimming shortened V by 0 bases and J by 3 bases, and 6 bases separated the two germline ends. The CDR3 sequence is 14 residues long. Per germline, CDR1 LGHNA and CDR2 YNFKEQ. This CDR3 is CASSQDRVNQPQHF. The CDR3 bases are TGTGCCAGCAGCCAAGACAGGGTCAATCAGCCCCAGCATTTT.

This sequence joins TRBV7-9 and TRBJ1-1, with D tentatively TRBD1 (5 bases). CDR1 and CDR2 from the germline V gene are SEHNR and FQNEAQ (reference sequence). The CDR3 is made up of 13 amino acids. V lost 6 bases to trimming and J lost 1 base, with 9 bases between them. CDR3 loop: CASRLDTNTEAFF. As DNA, the CDR3 is TGTGCCAGCAGGTTGGACACGAACACTGAAGCTTTCTTT.

This clone occurred a few times. CDR3 DNA: TGTGCCAGCAGAGGGGAAAACACCGGGGAGCTGTTTTTT. Translating it yields CASRGENTGELFF. The V call is TRBV2, the J call TRBJ2-2; a possible D gene is TRBD1 (5 bases). CDR1 is SNHLY, CDR2 FYNNEI, per germline. Trimming removed 6 bases at V and 2 bases at J, with 7 bases between. The CDR3 has 13 amino acids.